This T cell receptor beta chain was retrieved from a study of blood T cell repertoires in COVID-19. At the level of the study: PBMCs, B-cell-depleted T cells, or T cells were the source of the cDNA or gDNA that made up the material.

Original processing methods: Counts of nucleated cells, estimated from reference gene primer amplification, were obtained. Measured with immunoSEQ multiplex PCR; TCRdb has only the in-frame clones, and not every one. V and J calls and clone size are given by that table; D and trimming were obtained from the DNA. Counted here are about 160,000 clones, just under 95% occurring once; the ten biggest clones make up under 5%. The germline V gene has CDR1 KGHSH and CDR2 LQKENI. The CDR3 totals 13 residues. The junction had 1 base not matched to a gene; V was cut back by 3 bases and J by 7 bases. This clone was counted between two and nine times.

The chain recombines TRBV18 with TRBJ1-5; 9 bases match TRBD1. Material for sequencing was peripheral blood. The sequence was collected from a woman between 50 and 59 years old with acute or convalescent COVID-19. The CDR3 coding sequence is TGTGCCAGCTCACCGGGACAGGGCCAGCCCCAGCATTTT. This gives the protein CASSPGQGQPQHF. Full variable domain (rest looked up from reference TRBV18 and TRBJ1-5): NAGVMQNPRHLVRRRGQEARLRCSPMKGHSHVYWYRQLPEEGLKFMVYLQKENIIDESGMPKERFSAEFPKEGPSILRIQQVVRGDSAAYFCASSPGQGQPQHFGDGTRLSIL.